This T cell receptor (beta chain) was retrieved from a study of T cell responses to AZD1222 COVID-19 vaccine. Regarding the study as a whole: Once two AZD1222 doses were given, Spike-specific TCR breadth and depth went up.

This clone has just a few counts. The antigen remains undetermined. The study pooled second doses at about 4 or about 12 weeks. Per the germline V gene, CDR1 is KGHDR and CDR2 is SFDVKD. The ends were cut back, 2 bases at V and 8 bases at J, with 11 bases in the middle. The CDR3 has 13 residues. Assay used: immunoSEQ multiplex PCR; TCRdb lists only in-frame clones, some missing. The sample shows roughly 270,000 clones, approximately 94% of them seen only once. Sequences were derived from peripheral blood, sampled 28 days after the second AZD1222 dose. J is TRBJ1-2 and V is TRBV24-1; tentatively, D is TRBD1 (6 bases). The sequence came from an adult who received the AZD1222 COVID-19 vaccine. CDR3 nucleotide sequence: TGTGCCACCAGTGATTGGCAGGGGAGCGGCTACACCTTC. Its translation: CATSDWQGSGYTF.